The clone carrying this T cell receptor beta chain was picked up a small number of times. V was trimmed by 1 base and J by 2 bases, leaving 10 bases between them. The CDR3 contains 14 residues. Germline CDR1 reads DFQATT; CDR2 reads SNEGSKA (reference sequence). TCRdb reprocessed the 5' RACE reads via MiXCR and lists one record per CDR3 protein. Among around 690,000 distinct CDR3 sequences listed, about 20% were seen once. The data stem from a study of identical twins. These data also formed part of another study, on T cells expressing NK-cell markers.

The TCR originated in a young woman in good health. The V and J genes are TRBV20-1 and TRBJ2-3; D not certain. Specimen: PBMCs. CDR3 in amino acids: CSARGERPTDTQYF. For the CDR3, the DNA is TGCAGTGCTAGAGGAGAACGCCCCACAGATACGCAGTATTTT.